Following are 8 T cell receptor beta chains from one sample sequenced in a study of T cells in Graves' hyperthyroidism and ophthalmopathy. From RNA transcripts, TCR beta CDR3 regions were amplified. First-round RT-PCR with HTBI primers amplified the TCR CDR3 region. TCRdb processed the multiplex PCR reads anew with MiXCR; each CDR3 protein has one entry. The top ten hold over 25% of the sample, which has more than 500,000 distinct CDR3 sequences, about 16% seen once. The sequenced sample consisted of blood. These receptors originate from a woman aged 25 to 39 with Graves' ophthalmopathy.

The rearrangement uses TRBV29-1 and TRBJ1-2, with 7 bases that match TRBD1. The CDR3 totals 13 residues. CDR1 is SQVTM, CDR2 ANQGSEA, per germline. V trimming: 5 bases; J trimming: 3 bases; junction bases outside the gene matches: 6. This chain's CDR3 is CSVRQGGDYGYTF. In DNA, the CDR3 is TGCAGCGTTCGACAGGGAGGGGACTATGGCTACACCTTC.

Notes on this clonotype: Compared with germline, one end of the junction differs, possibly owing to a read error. The CDR3 is CTSSSWTGRNTEAFF. For the CDR3, the DNA is TGCACCAGCAGCTCATGGACAGGGAGGAACACTGAAGCTTTCTTT. The chain has TRBV5-1 and TRBJ1-1, with TRBD1 matching 8 bases. The CDR3 spans 15 residues. Germline V gene data show CDR1 as SGHRS and CDR2 as YFSETQ.

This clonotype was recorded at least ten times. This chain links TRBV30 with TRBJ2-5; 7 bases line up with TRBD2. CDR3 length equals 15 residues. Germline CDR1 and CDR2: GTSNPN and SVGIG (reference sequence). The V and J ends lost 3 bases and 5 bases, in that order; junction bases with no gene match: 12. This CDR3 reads CAWSLRGGRRETQYF. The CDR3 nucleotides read TGTGCCTGGAGCTTGCGCGGCGGGAGAAGGGAGACCCAGTACTTC.

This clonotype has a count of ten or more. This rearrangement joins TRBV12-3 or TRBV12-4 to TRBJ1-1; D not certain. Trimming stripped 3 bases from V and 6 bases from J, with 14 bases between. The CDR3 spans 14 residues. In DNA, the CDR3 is TGTGCCAGCAGTTTGGGCAGTCTCATCCCTGAAGCTTTCTTT. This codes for CASSLGSLIPEAFF.

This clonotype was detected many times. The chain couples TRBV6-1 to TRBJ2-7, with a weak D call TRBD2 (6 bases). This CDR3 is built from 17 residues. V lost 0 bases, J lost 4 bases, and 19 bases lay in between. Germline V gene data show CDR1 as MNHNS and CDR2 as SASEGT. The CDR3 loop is CASSEARRRGPRYEQYF. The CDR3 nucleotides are TGTGCCAGCAGTGAAGCCCGTCGGAGGGGCCCCCGGTACGAGCAGTACTTC.

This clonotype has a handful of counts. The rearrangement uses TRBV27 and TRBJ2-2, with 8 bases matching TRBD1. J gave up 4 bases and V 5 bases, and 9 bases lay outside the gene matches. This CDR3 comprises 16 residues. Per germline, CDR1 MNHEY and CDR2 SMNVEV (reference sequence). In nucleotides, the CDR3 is TGTGCCAGCAGTCGAGGACAGGGTATTGGCACCGGGGAGCTGTTTTTT. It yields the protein CASSRGQGIGTGELFF.

The CDR3 region is CSVEASPGQGLAGGEFF. The CDR3 DNA is TGCAGCGTTGAAGCTTCACCGGGACAGGGCTTGGCGGGTGGGGAGTTCTTC. This chain links TRBV29-1 with TRBJ2-1; the match to TRBD1 covers 9 bases. Looked up from germline, CDR1 is SQVTM and CDR2 is ANQGSEA. After removal of 1 base from V and 14 bases from J, the junction contained 21 bases not matched to a gene. This CDR3 contains 17 residues.

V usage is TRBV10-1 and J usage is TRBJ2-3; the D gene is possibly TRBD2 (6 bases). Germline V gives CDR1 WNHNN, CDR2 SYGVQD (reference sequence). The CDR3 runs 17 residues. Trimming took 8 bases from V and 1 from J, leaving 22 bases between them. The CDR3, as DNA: TGCGCCAGCCGCCTGGGATCGGGAGAACGCGGCACAGATACGCAGTATTTT. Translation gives CASRLGSGERGTDTQYF.